The clone carrying this T cell receptor beta chain has only a few counts. As yet, its antigen is unknown. Diagnosis was based on clinical symptoms, serum thyroxine, TRAb, thyroid ultrasound and orbital computed tomography. The data stem from a study of Graves' ophthalmopathy and Graves' hyperthyroidism. Study background: Peripheral blood was obtained at first diagnosis, ahead of any treatment.

The germline CDR1 and CDR2 sequences are LNHDA and SQIVND (reference sequence). Trimming removed 6 bases at V and 5 bases at J, with 11 bases between. CDR3 length: 12 residues. From RNA, the CDR3 regions of TCR beta chains were amplified and sequenced. HTBI primers primed a first-round RT-PCR, and a second-round multiplex PCR followed. MiXCR, applied by TCRdb to the multiplex PCR reads, yields one record per CDR3 protein. Of about 620,000 distinct CDR3 sequences listed, 20% to 25% are singletons. Findings and caveats of the study: Sensitivity of approximately 66% and specificity of 72% to 85% were achieved by the model that predicted ophthalmopathy progression.

This sequence originates from a woman aged 18 to 35 with stable Graves' hyperthyroidism. Some clones in this sample may be carry-over from other donors' samples. The rearrangement joins TRBV19 to TRBJ2-7; possibly TRBD1 or TRBD2 for D (5 bases each). What was sequenced was peripheral blood. CDR3 sequence: CASRGPLDEQYF. CDR3 DNA: TGTGCCAGTAGGGGGCCACTAGACGAGCAGTACTTC.